The sequence of this TCR beta chain was determined in a study of OX40 agonist ivuxolimab in advanced cancers. Study overall: Mean age approximately 55 years, range 23 to 79; 82.7% male. It was permissible to have had prior anti-PD-1, anti-PD-L1 or anti-CTLA-4 therapy, and approximately 38% had some.

Repertoires were generated with immunoSEQ multiplex PCR, while TCRdb's copy carries only in-frame clones and drops some. This table has 75,000 to 95,000 clones, 92% appearing once. The CDR3 runs to 14 residues. Germline CDR1 reads SGHDT; CDR2 reads YYEEEE. The ends were cut back, 4 bases at V and 1 base at J, with 6 bases in the middle. The TCR sequence derives from an adult with an advanced solid tumor such as melanoma, head and neck, liver or kidney cancer. Sequencing was performed on CD4+ or CD8+ T cells sorted from blood, taken in a trial of the OX40 agonist ivuxolimab. V gene TRBV5-6 combines with J gene TRBJ1-6, with D uncertain. The CDR3, as DNA: TGTGCCAGCAGCCGCAGATCCTATAATTCACCCCTCCACTTT. Residues: CASSRRSYNSPLHF.